The 27 T cell receptor beta chains reported below all come from one sample, sequenced in a study of identical twins' blood T cells. TCRdb re-called the 5' RACE reads with MiXCR, one entry per CDR3 protein. There are roughly 340,000 distinct CDR3 sequences in the sample; 28% occur only once, and 6.1% lies in the top ten. Material for sequencing was PBMCs. The receptors come from a woman between 18 and 50 years old in good health.

The V gene is TRBV29-1, the J gene TRBJ1-2, with D possibly being TRBD1 (6 bases). The V gene's germline CDR1 is SQVTM and CDR2 ANQGSEA. V was pared by 0 bases and J by 8 bases, with 16 bases between. This CDR3 region has 14 residues. In DNA, the CDR3 is TGCAGCGTTGAAGATCTGGACAGCGGGGAAGGCTACACCTTC. This codes for CSVEDLDSGEGYTF. Combining the CDR3 with reference TRBV29-1 and TRBJ1-2 gives the whole variable domain SAVISQKPSRDICQRGTSLTIQCQVDSQVTMMFWYRQQPGQSLTLIATANQGSEATYESGFVIDKFPISRPNLTFSTLTVSNMSPEDSSIYLCSVEDLDSGEGYTFGSGTRLTVV.

This clonotype was observed a handful of times. The chain carries TRBV5-1 and TRBJ2-3; 7 nucleotides agree with TRBD1. V lost 4 bases, J lost 2 bases, and 7 bases stayed unmatched. This CDR3 has 15 amino acids. Germline V gives CDR1 SGHRS, CDR2 YFSETQ. The DNA of the CDR3 is TGCGCCAGCAGCCCAACGACAGGGACCACAGATACGCAGTATTTT. Amino acids: CASSPTTGTTDTQYF.

This rearrangement joins TRBV27 to TRBJ1-1, with TRBD1 matching 11 bases. Trimming cost V 4 bases and J 4 bases; bases outside gene matches: 8. Germline CDR1 MNHEY, CDR2 SMNVEV (reference sequence). This CDR3 is built from 16 residues. The CDR3 protein is CASSSYGQGALTEAFF. As DNA, the CDR3 is TGTGCCAGCAGTTCGTACGGACAGGGGGCGCTCACTGAAGCTTTCTTT.

The V gene is TRBV20-1, the J gene TRBJ2-1; D gene unclear. Trimming removed 4 bases at V and 0 bases at J, with 7 bases between. CDR1 and CDR2 (germline): DFQATT, SNEGSKA (reference sequence). The length of the CDR3 is 13 residues. This CDR3 is CSATGGSYNEQFF. As DNA, the CDR3 is TGCAGTGCTACTGGCGGCTCCTACAATGAGCAGTTCTTC.

V is TRBV20-1 and J is TRBJ2-7; TRBD2 matches at 7 bases. V trimming: 3 bases; J trimming: 4 bases; junction bases outside the gene matches: 6. The CDR3 length is 13 residues. Germline V gene data show CDR1 as DFQATT and CDR2 as SNEGSKA (reference sequence). This CDR3 is CSASTGGSYEQYF. The DNA of the CDR3 is TGCAGTGCTAGCACGGGGGGATCTTACGAGCAGTACTTC.

The J gene is TRBJ2-1, the V gene TRBV7-9, with 8 bases fitting TRBD1. The ends lost 2 bases at V and 2 bases at J; junction bases unmatched: 5. Germline loops: CDR1 SEHNR, CDR2 FQNEAQ (reference sequence). This CDR3 region has 16 residues. CDR3 DNA sequence: TGTGCCAGCAGCTTACGGGCAGGGGGCACCTACAATGAGCAGTTCTTC. Residues: CASSLRAGGTYNEQFF. Looking up the rest from reference TRBV7-9 and TRBJ2-1 gives the full variable domain: DTGVSQNPRHKITKRGQNVTFRCDPISEHNRLYWYRQTLGQGPEFLTYFQNEAQLEKSRLLSDRFSAERPKGSFSTLEIQRTEQGDSAMYLCASSLRAGGTYNEQFFGPGTRLTVL.

This chain joins TRBV6-1 and TRBJ1-1; perhaps TRBD1 as D (6 bases). Germline loops: CDR1 MNHNS, CDR2 SASEGT. The CDR3 contains 14 residues. The ends were cut back, 4 bases at V and 0 bases at J, with 9 bases in the middle. Here the CDR3 reads CASSVRGLNTEAFF. CDR3 DNA sequence: TGTGCCAGCAGTGTCAGGGGTCTGAACACTGAAGCTTTCTTT.

The gene calls are TRBV5-1 and TRBJ1-4; perhaps TRBD1 as D (6 bases). Trimming took 4 bases from V and 4 from J, leaving 11 bases between them. This CDR3 has 14 residues. The germline V gene encodes CDR1 SGHRS and CDR2 YFSETQ. In DNA form, the CDR3 reads TGCGCCAGCAGCCCCGGGGGCGGTAATGAAAAACTGTTTTTT. This sequence encodes CASSPGGGNEKLFF. Full variable domain (rest looked up from reference TRBV5-1 and TRBJ1-4): KAGVTQTPRYLIKTRGQQVTLSCSPISGHRSVSWYQQTPGQGLQFLFEYFSETQRNKGNFPGRFSGRQFSNSRSEMNVSTLELGDSALYLCASSPGGGNEKLFFGSGTQLSVL.

This clonotype was recorded many times. J is TRBJ2-3 and V is TRBV7-9; D is uncertain. The germline gives CDR1 SEHNR, CDR2 FQNEAQ (reference sequence). The CDR3 totals 16 residues. Trimming removed 5 bases at V and 3 bases at J, with 18 bases between. The CDR3 DNA follows: TGTGCCAGCAGCCCCACGGGCCAGGCAGATACAGATACGCAGTATTTT. Residues: CASSPTGQADTDTQYF.

This clonotype has a count of ten or more. This chain links TRBV12-3 or TRBV12-4 with TRBJ1-2; TRBD1 matches 8 bases. This CDR3 is built from 13 residues. V lost 8 bases, J lost 6 bases, and 8 bases stayed unmatched. The DNA for the CDR3 is TGTGCCAGCGGTATGACAGGGGTGGATGGCTACACCTTC. It codes for CASGMTGVDGYTF.

The genes are TRBV20-1 and TRBJ1-1; maybe TRBD1 (5 bases). The V and J ends lost 3 bases and 5 bases respectively, with 19 bases between them. CDR1 is DFQATT, CDR2 SNEGSKA, per germline (reference sequence). The CDR3 has 15 amino acids. The CDR3 reads CSASYQGRGETEAFF. The CDR3 DNA sequence: TGCAGTGCTAGCTACCAGGGAAGGGGAGAGACTGAAGCTTTCTTT.

This clonotype came up a few times. One end of the junction is discordant with germline, which a read error may explain. V gene TRBV6-5 combines with J gene TRBJ1-4; no definite D call. Germline V CDR1 and CDR2: MNHEY, SVGAGI. The CDR3 length is 11 residues. Here the CDR3 DNA reads TGTGCCAGCAGGGGGAATGGAAAACTGTTTTTT. Protein sequence: CASRGNGKLFF.

This clonotype was counted only a few times. This chain links TRBV19 with TRBJ2-3; D not certain. Trimming stripped 5 bases from V and 3 bases from J, with 6 bases between. The CDR3 loop spans 12 amino acids. CDR1 LNHDA and CDR2 SQIVND come from the germline V gene (reference sequence). The CDR3 sequence: CASSQRTDTQYF. The CDR3 nucleotides read TGTGCCAGTAGTCAGAGGACAGATACGCAGTATTTT.

V gene TRBV12-3 or TRBV12-4 combines with J gene TRBJ1-2; unclear D gene. V was clipped by 4 bases and J by 13 bases, with 13 bases between them. The CDR3 spans 11 residues. The CDR3 bases are TGTGCCAGCAGTTCTCCCACAGCTTTCACCTTC. Amino acids: CASSSPTAFTF.

CDR3 DNA sequence: TGCAGTGCTCAAGGGACAGGGGTTTCAGATACGCAGTATTTT. Amino acid sequence: CSAQGTGVSDTQYF. J is TRBJ2-3 and V is TRBV20-1; 10 positions agree with TRBD1. The CDR3 runs 14 residues. J gave up 4 bases and V 5 bases, and 6 bases lay outside the gene matches. Germline V gene data show CDR1 as DFQATT and CDR2 as SNEGSKA (reference sequence).

Points on this clonotype: A much larger clonotype is one base distant, so this may be a read error. This chain connects TRBV20-1 to TRBJ1-4, with TRBD1 matching over 7 bases. Germline V gene sequence: CDR1 DFQATT, CDR2 SNEGSKA (reference sequence). This CDR3 contains 12 residues. CDR3 in amino acids: CSVRLNLDREVF. DNA of the CDR3: TGCAGTGTTAGATTAAATTTAGACAGGGAGGTTTTT.

V is TRBV7-6 and J is TRBJ1-1; D is possibly TRBD1 (5 bases). V lost 0 bases and J lost 1, with 9 bases in between. The CDR3 consists of 15 residues. The V gene's germline CDR1 is SGHVS and CDR2 FNYEAQ. The DNA of the CDR3 is TGTGCCAGCAGCTTAGCGTATCAGGGGAACACTGAAGCTTTCTTT. Its protein product is CASSLAYQGNTEAFF.

This clonotype showed up just a few times. This chain connects TRBV5-1 to TRBJ1-4, with 8 bases fitting TRBD1. V was pared by 4 bases and J by 7 bases, with 3 bases of the junction left unmatched. Germline V gene lookup returns CDR1 SGHRS and CDR2 YFSETQ. This CDR3 spans 13 amino acids. The CDR3 reads CASSQGASEKLFF. DNA of the CDR3: TGCGCCAGCAGCCAGGGGGCGAGTGAAAAACTGTTTTTT.

Details on this clonotype: One end of the junction varies from germline; a read error may be responsible. This chain's CDR3 is CAGRPSPYSNTEAFF. The DNA of the CDR3 is TGTGCCGGCAGACCTAGCCCCTATTCTAACACTGAAGCTTTCTTT. V gene TRBV6-5 combines with J gene TRBJ1-1; D gene uncertain. The CDR3 runs 15 residues. The germline CDR1 and CDR2 sequences are MNHEY and SVGAGI.

The sample holds one count of this clonotype. Since a much larger clone is just one base distant, this may be a read error. The rearrangement uses TRBV10-3 and TRBJ2-1; TRBD2 matches 9 bases. The CDR3 consists of 14 residues. Germline lookup yields CDR1 ENHRY and CDR2 SYGVKD. The CDR3 loop is CAISEASGTNERFF. The DNA for the CDR3 is TGTGCCATCAGTGAGGCTAGCGGGACCAATGAGCGGTTCTTC.

This clonotype has at least ten counts. The chain joins TRBV6-5 to TRBJ1-6; no clear D gene. Germline V CDR1 and CDR2: MNHEY, SVGAGI. The V end was cut by 1 base, the J end by 10 bases, with 8 bases between. The CDR3 has 13 amino acids. The CDR3 DNA reads as TGTGCCAGCAGTTACTGGGCTTTCTCACCCCTCCACTTT. Translating it yields CASSYWAFSPLHF.

This clonotype is medium-sized within its sample. The CDR3 here is CASRAGTSDSNTGELFF. The CDR3 DNA sequence: TGTGCCAGCAGAGCCGGGACTAGCGATTCGAACACCGGGGAGCTGTTTTTT. The chain couples TRBV2 to TRBJ2-2; TRBD2 agrees at 10 bases. V dropped 6 bases and J dropped 0; count of bases not matched to a gene: 7. The germline gives CDR1 SNHLY, CDR2 FYNNEI. The CDR3 consists of 17 residues.

In regard to this clonotype: Germline is not matched at one junction end, which may reflect a read error. V is TRBV2 and J is TRBJ2-3; a possible D gene is TRBD2 (6 bases). Germline values: CDR1 SNHLY, CDR2 FYNNEI. The CDR3 totals 16 residues. The CDR3 here is CASSVRVADSTDTEYF. CDR3 sequence (DNA): TGTGCCAGCAGTGTAAGGGTAGCGGATAGCACAGATACGGAGTATTTT.

The table lists this clonotype with a few counts. The V call is TRBV7-2, the J call TRBJ1-2, with a weak D call TRBD1 (5 bases). This CDR3 contains 15 residues. The germline V and J ends were trimmed by 2 bases and 8 bases, with 18 bases remaining between them. The germline CDR1 and CDR2 sequences are SGHTA and FQGNSA. As DNA, the CDR3 is TGTGCCAGCAGCTTACACTTCGGGGGGGTGGGCGGCTACACCTTC. It encodes CASSLHFGGVGGYTF.

The gene calls are TRBV7-3 and TRBJ2-2; D unclear. The germline gives CDR1 SGHTA, CDR2 FQGTGA. This CDR3 is built from 13 residues. Trimming cost V 5 bases and J 6 bases, with 10 bases left between them. The CDR3 DNA sequence: TGTGCCAGCAGCCTCTCAAACGCCGGGGAGCTGTTTTTT. Translation gives CASSLSNAGELFF. Looking up the rest from reference TRBV7-3 and TRBJ2-2 gives the full variable domain: GAGVSQTPSNKVTEKGKYVELRCDPISGHTALYWYRQSLGQGPEFLIYFQGTGAADDSGLPNDRFFAVRPEGSVSTLKIQRTERGDSAVYLCASSLSNAGELFFGEGSRLTVL.

This clonotype was seen only once. At one boundary the junction diverges from the germline segment, which might be a read error. The V gene is TRBV14, the J gene TRBJ2-3, with 8 bases fitting TRBD2. Germline CDR1 SGHDN, CDR2 FVKESK. The CDR3 runs 16 residues. The CDR3 region has the DNA TGTGCCAGCATCCAAGGTCTAGCGGGTATCACAGATACGCAGTATTTT. This gives the protein CASIQGLAGITDTQYF.

This clonotype was counted many times. The chain has TRBV2 and TRBJ1-5; maybe TRBD1 (5 bases). The V gene's germline CDR1 is SNHLY and CDR2 FYNNEI. Trimming took 4 bases from V and 3 from J, leaving 10 bases between them. CDR3 size: 14 residues. CDR3 sequence: CASSVKGDNQPQHF. The CDR3 nucleotides are TGTGCCAGCAGTGTAAAAGGGGACAATCAGCCCCAGCATTTT. Based on the CDR3 plus reference TRBV2 and TRBJ1-5, the full variable domain is EPEVTQTPSHQVTQMGQEVILRCVPISNHLYFYWYRQILGQKVEFLVSFYNNEISEKSEIFDDQFSVERPDGSNFTLKIRSTKLEDSAMYFCASSVKGDNQPQHFGDGTRLSIL.